The 5 T cell receptor beta chains below all came from one sample that was sequenced in a study of persistence of HIV-infected CD4 T cells. These receptors have no known antigen. Sequencing used immunoSEQ version 4 in survey mode. Sequencing was performed with immunoSEQ multiplex PCR; in TCRdb, only in-frame clones are kept and a portion is missing. Found here are fewer than 40,000 clones, approximately 80% of them singletons; the top ten hold just over 0.85%. Cells were stimulated with CMV-infected fibroblast lysates at 10 ug/mL. CD40L/CD69 double-negative CD45RO-high memory CD4+ T cells were collected. The sample here was CD4+ T cells sorted from PBMCs after roughly 18-hour stimulation, taken from a patient who received antiretroviral therapy. These receptors were taken from an adult man with HIV who was CMV-seropositive.

V gene TRBV5-1 combines with J gene TRBJ2-7; 7 nucleotides align to TRBD2. The CDR3 contains 16 residues. The germline gives CDR1 SGHRS, CDR2 YFSETQ. V was clipped by 4 bases and J by 0 bases; unmatched bases: 10. The CDR3 region is CASSLAGTISSYEQYF. CDR3 DNA sequence: TGCGCCAGCAGCCTCGCCGGGACTATTAGCTCCTACGAGCAGTACTTC.

The CDR3, as DNA: TGTGCCAGCAGTGACAGTCTGCGCTATGGCTACACCTTC. Translated: CASSDSLRYGYTF. The rearrangement joins TRBV6-1 to TRBJ1-2, with D unresolved. In germline, CDR1 is MNHNS, CDR2 SASEGT. The CDR3 contains 13 residues. The V end lost 3 bases, the J end lost 4 bases, and 9 bases lay between the germline ends.

Here the CDR3 DNA reads TGTGCCAGTAGTGTCACAGCGGGGACTAATGAAAAACTGTTTTTT. Encoded protein: CASSVTAGTNEKLFF. The rearrangement joins TRBV19 to TRBJ1-4; D gene uncertain. The ends were cut back, 5 bases at V and 2 bases at J, with 12 bases in the middle. CDR3 size: 15 residues. Germline loops: CDR1 LNHDA, CDR2 SQIVND (reference sequence).

This clone was recorded a few times. This sequence joins TRBV7-7 and TRBJ2-1; TRBD1 matches 9 bases. Germline values: CDR1 SSHAT, CDR2 FNYEAQ (reference sequence). This CDR3 contains 15 residues. V trimming: 5 bases; J trimming: 7 bases; junction bases outside the gene matches: 9. The DNA for the CDR3 is TGTGCCAGCAGCCTTAGACAGGGGGGAGGAAATGAGCAGTTCTTC. Translating it yields CASSLRQGGGNEQFF.

This sequence joins TRBV6-2 or TRBV6-3 and TRBJ2-3; TRBD1 matches 7 bases. The length of the CDR3 is 15 residues. V lost 6 bases and J lost 2; bases outside the gene matches: 8. CDR1 is MNHEY, CDR2 SVGEGT, per germline. The CDR3 protein is CASSLGGQPTDTQYF. CDR3 coding DNA: TGTGCCAGCAGCCTTGGGGGACAGCCCACAGATACGCAGTATTTT.